This T cell receptor beta chain was captured by sequencing in a study of cytotoxic CD8 clonotypes in ibrutinib-treated CLL. TCRdb's table, derived via immunoSEQ multiplex PCR, lists solely in-frame clones and lacks some. The sample lists about 200,000 clones; approximately 70% were seen once. Study-wide results and limits: Clonality showed a rise at ibrutinib response that reversed toward baseline at progression. Clonality measured at baseline exceeded age-matched healthy donors, tracking circulating CD8+ T-cell counts.

Worth noting for this clone: Its target is not known.

The sequence came from a human donor with chronic lymphocytic leukemia. The input for sequencing was PBMCs, taken after 12 months of ibrutinib treatment.

CDR3 nucleotides: TGTGCCAGCTCAGACAGGGTTTTCAATGAGCAGTTCTTC. Translation: CASSDRVFNEQFF. The chain carries TRBV18 and TRBJ2-1; TRBD1 aligns across 7 bases. The trim removed 5 bases at V and 6 bases at J, leaving 4 bases unmatched. The CDR3 contains 13 residues. Germline CDR1 and CDR2: KGHSH and LQKENI.